This TCR beta chain was recovered during a study of cytomegalovirus exposure and HLA in healthy donors. Study-wide results and caveats: Exclusion as indistinguishable affected some V segments, including TRBV6-2 and TRBV6-3. The Asian-associated ancestry cluster reportedly had fewer N-insertions than the roughly 670-donor mean in a later analysis. In an earlier analysis, most TCR beta V segments were productive about 87% or about 30% of the time. The study designated around 150 TCR beta chains cytomegalovirus-associated.

This clone appeared once. Antigen: not known. Germline V gives CDR1 SGDLS, CDR2 YYNGEE. The length of the CDR3 is 14 residues. V gave up 3 bases and J gave up 0 bases, with 6 bases separating them. Researchers ran the PCR with 60 Vbeta and 13 Jbeta primers. Profiling relied on immunoSEQ multiplex PCR, and the TCRdb table lists in-frame clones only, not all of them. The table shows approximately 140,000 clones, with 60% to 85% occurring only once. Input material: PBMCs. The J gene is TRBJ2-2, the V gene TRBV9; possible D gene TRBD1, 5 bases. The receptor was derived from a woman aged 35 to 49 in good health and CMV-seropositive. The CDR3 nucleotides are TGTGCCAGCAGCGGGACACCGAACACCGGGGAGCTGTTTTTT. Amino acids: CASSGTPNTGELFF.